This T cell receptor (beta chain) is drawn from a study of T cell responses to AZD1222 COVID-19 vaccine. Germline CDR1 is SGHNT and CDR2 is YENEEA. This CDR3 is 17 amino acids long. The V gene lost 5 bases and the J gene lost 0 bases, with 14 bases spanning the gap. Findings of the study overall: Without day 14 samples, only post-peak T cell repertoires were studied. Researchers report vaccine-associated CD4 TCRs spanning spike, with dominance at 160-218 and 743-854.

Points on this clone: Its antigen is not known.

Profiling relied on immunoSEQ multiplex PCR, and the TCRdb table lists in-frame clones only, not all of them. The sample lists around 140,000 clones, roughly 90% seen once, with roughly 1.5% in the top ten. The sequence was collected from an adult who received the AZD1222 COVID-19 vaccine. This rearrangement joins TRBV11-3 to TRBJ1-6; D is unclear. The specimen comprised peripheral blood, sampled 28 days after the second AZD1222 dose. CDR3 protein: CASSGATRSSYNSPLHF. Here the CDR3 DNA reads TGTGCCAGCAGCGGCGCAACAAGGAGCTCCTATAATTCACCCCTCCACTTT.